The source of this T cell receptor beta chain is a study of identical twins. The study, taken as a whole, reports: Clonotypes of the beta chain that were abundant in cord blood carried fewer insertions (memory repertoires showed none). Twins' surplus sharing was weaker for beta out-of-frame sequences.

The donor group consisted entirely of healthy Caucasians. Template switching added a universal primer site, and cDNA bore unique molecular identifiers. Each CDR3 protein is one row after TCRdb ran MiXCR on the 5' RACE reads. The sample holds approximately 500,000 distinct CDR3 sequences, 13% to 15% seen once. About this clonotype: Its cognate antigen is unknown.

The same data also went into a second study, on yellow fever vaccine responses in identical twins.

The clonotype was recovered from a woman under 30 in good health. Material for sequencing was CD4+ T cells sorted from blood.

The CDR3 is CSASDRKTQYF. The CDR3 DNA follows: TGCAGTGCTTCGGACAGGAAGACCCAGTACTTC. The chain combines TRBV20-1 with TRBJ2-5; 7 bases match TRBD1. J was trimmed by 6 bases and V by 5 bases; bases with no gene match: 3. CDR1 is DFQATT, CDR2 SNEGSKA, per germline (reference sequence). This CDR3 comprises 11 residues.